The next 11 T cell receptor beta chains were all read from a single sample in a study of blood T cells in healthy people across ages. With a J-beta primer mix and a sample-barcoded 5' primer, a second PCR ran roughly 6 to 11 cycles. TCRdb re-analysed the 5' RACE reads in MiXCR, keeping a single row per CDR3 protein. Here the sample spans about 1.5 million distinct CDR3 sequences, about 45% being singletons. The sample comprised blood. These TCRs come from a woman between 18 and 30 years old in good health.

This rearrangement joins TRBV11-2 to TRBJ2-1, with a possible D match to TRBD2 (6 bases). The CDR3 contains 16 residues. V was clipped by 5 bases and J by 5 bases, with 19 bases between them. Germline assignment: CDR1 SGHAT and CDR2 FQNNGV. CDR3 nucleotide sequence: TGTGCCAGCAGCGACGGGTTGGACTACGTTAACAATGAGCAGTTCTTC. Amino acids: CASSDGLDYVNNEQFF.

This chain links TRBV9 with TRBJ1-4; 9 bases agree with TRBD1. From germline, CDR1 is SGDLS and CDR2 YYNGEE. The CDR3 is made up of 15 amino acids. J lost 6 bases, V lost 0 bases, and 3 bases had no gene match. CDR3 DNA sequence: TGTGCCAGCAGCGTAGGGGGACAGGGAGATGAAAAACTGTTTTTT. Residues: CASSVGGQGDEKLFF. Full variable domain (outside the CDR3, taken from reference TRBV9 and TRBJ1-4): DSGVTQTPKHLITATGQRVTLRCSPRSGDLSVYWYQQSLDQGLQFLIQYYNGEERAKGNILERFSAQQFPDLHSELNLSSLELGDSALYFCASSVGGQGDEKLFFGSGTQLSVL.

A few counts support this clonotype. This rearrangement joins TRBV20-1 to TRBJ2-7; D call uncertain. Trimming stripped 3 bases from V and 4 bases from J, with 13 bases between. Germline loops: CDR1 DFQATT, CDR2 SNEGSKA (reference sequence). The CDR3 is 13 residues long. The CDR3 nucleotides are TGCAGTGCTAGCTGGGCAGGCGAATACGAGCAGTACTTC. It encodes CSASWAGEYEQYF.

As to this clonotype: The junction departs from the called germline gene at one end, perhaps through a read error. The rearrangement joins TRBV5-1 to TRBJ1-5; a possible D gene is TRBD1 (5 bases). The CDR3 has 16 residues. CDR1 is SGHRS and CDR2 is YFSETQ in the germline V gene. The CDR3 coding sequence is TGCGCCGGCAGCTTGGTGGGGGGTGAAAGCAATCAGCCCCAGCATTTT. Amino acid sequence: CAGSLVGGESNQPQHF.

The chain carries TRBV27 and TRBJ1-2; D is possibly TRBD1 (6 bases). Between the trimmed V and J ends, which lost 3 bases and 5 bases, there was a span of 16 bases. The CDR3 is 15 amino acids. The V gene's germline CDR1 is MNHEY and CDR2 SMNVEV (reference sequence). The CDR3 DNA follows: TGTGCCAGCAGTTTCGGTGGTTTAGGGGGGTATGGCTACACCTTC. Its translation: CASSFGGLGGYGYTF.

The genes are TRBV7-2 and TRBJ1-2; weak D call: TRBD1 (5 bases). This CDR3 is built from 13 residues. Germline-derived CDR1 and CDR2 are SGHTA and FQGNSA. V was cut by 3 bases and J by 7 bases, with 12 bases left in between. CDR3 nucleotide sequence: TGTGCCAGCAGCTTTCCCGGGACTTTTGGCTACACCTTC. Its protein product is CASSFPGTFGYTF.

This chain connects TRBV9 to TRBJ1-1, with unresolved D. Germline CDR1 reads SGDLS; CDR2 reads YYNGEE. The CDR3 has 15 residues. V gave up 3 bases and J gave up 1 base, with 13 bases separating them. This chain's CDR3 is CASSAGGAPNTEAFF. As DNA, the CDR3 is TGTGCCAGCAGCGCCGGAGGAGCACCGAACACTGAAGCTTTCTTT.

This clonotype turned up a few times. DNA of the CDR3: TGTGCCAGCAGTTTATCTAACTACCTCTACAATGAGCAGTTCTTC. Amino acids: CASSLSNYLYNEQFF. The chain couples TRBV28 to TRBJ2-1; D uncertain. The CDR3 sequence is 15 residues long. Deletions cut 1 base from V and 3 bases from J, with 10 bases between. Germline V CDR1 and CDR2: MDHEN, SYDVKM. The full variable domain, in which reference TRBV28 and TRBJ2-1 provide the parts outside the CDR3, is DVKVTQSSRYLVKRTGEKVFLECVQDMDHENMFWYRQDPGLGLRLIYFSYDVKMKEKGDIPEGYSVSREKKERFSLILESASTNQTSMYLCASSLSNYLYNEQFFGPGTRLTVL.

This clonotype appeared a few times. This sequence joins TRBV6-5 and TRBJ2-7; 9 bases match TRBD1. CDR1 is MNHEY, CDR2 SVGAGI, per germline. With V trimmed by 6 bases and J by 0 bases, 9 bases remained unmatched. The CDR3 is 16 amino acids. This chain's CDR3 is CASRRRTGVPSYEQYF. CDR3 in DNA: TGTGCCAGCAGGAGACGGACAGGGGTCCCCTCCTACGAGCAGTACTTC.

The chain employs TRBV20-1 and TRBJ1-2, with TRBD1 matching over 11 bases. Germline CDR1 reads DFQATT; CDR2 reads SNEGSKA (reference sequence). This CDR3 comprises 16 residues. Trimming took 6 bases from V and 0 from J; bases not matched to a gene: 9. The DNA of the CDR3 is TGCAGTGCCAGTAGGGGACAGGGGGTGTCTAACTATGGCTACACCTTC. Protein product: CSASRGQGVSNYGYTF.

There are a few counts of this clonotype. The rearrangement joins TRBV6-4 to TRBJ2-2; TRBD1 is a possible D gene (5 bases). This CDR3 spans 14 amino acids. Per germline, CDR1 MRHNA and CDR2 SNTAGT. Trimming took off 0 bases at V and 6 bases at J, with 8 bases between the two ends. This CDR3 is CASSDSTVSGELFF. The CDR3, as DNA: TGTGCCAGCAGTGACTCGACAGTTTCCGGGGAGCTGTTTTTT.